The clone carrying this T cell receptor beta chain was counted a single time. The antigen is undetermined. An end of the junction differs from the germline gene, which may be a read error. The source of the sample is a study of follicular helper T cells after annual influenza vaccination. The wider study: Some donors were sampled over the 2013-2014, 2014-2015 and 2015-2016 vaccinations.

The data were produced by immunoSEQ multiplex PCR, yet TCRdb's version contains in-frame clones alone and is incomplete. The data contain thousands of clones, roughly 80% of them seen just once; the ten biggest clones take up 2.5% to 3%. CDR1 is MRHNA, CDR2 SNTAGT, per germline. This CDR3 spans 13 amino acids. The time point denotes: 2015-2016 season, 7 days after influenza vaccination. Sorted cTfh were non-naive CD4+CXCR5+PD-1+, either ICOS+CD38+ or ICOS-CD38-. Study-level findings and limits: Yearly vaccinations repeatedly recalled conserved clonotypes in ICOS+CD38+ cTfh. ICOS+CD38+ cTfh clonality tracked population frequency, and its change tracked circulating plasmablast change.

This chain connects TRBV6-4 to TRBJ1-2; D not certain. The TCR sequence derives from an adult who received the influenza vaccine. The material sequenced was CXCR5+ CD38- circulating T follicular helper cells from blood, taken 7 days after influenza vaccination. As for subset: circulating Tfh, non-naive CD4+CXCR5+PD-1+ (ICOS+CD38+ or ICOS-CD38-). The CDR3 here is CASSDSAGVGTIF. DNA for the CDR3: TGTGCCAGCAGTGACTCGGCGGGAGTGGGAACTATCTTC.